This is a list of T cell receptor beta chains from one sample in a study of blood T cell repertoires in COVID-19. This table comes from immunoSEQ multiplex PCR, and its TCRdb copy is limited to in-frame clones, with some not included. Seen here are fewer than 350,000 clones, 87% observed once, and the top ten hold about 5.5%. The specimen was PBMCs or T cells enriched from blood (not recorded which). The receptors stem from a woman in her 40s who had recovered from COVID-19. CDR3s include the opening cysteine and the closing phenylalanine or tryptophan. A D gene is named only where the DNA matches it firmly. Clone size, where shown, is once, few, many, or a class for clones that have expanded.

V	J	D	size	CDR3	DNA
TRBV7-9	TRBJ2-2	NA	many	CASSPTGLNTGELFF	TGTGCCAGCAGCCCAACAGGGTTGAACACCGGGGAGCTGTTTTTT
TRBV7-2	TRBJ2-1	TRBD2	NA	CASNLAGVSSYNEQFF	TGTGCCAGCAACCTAGCGGGCGTAAGCTCCTACAATGAGCAGTTCTTC
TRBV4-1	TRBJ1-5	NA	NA	CASSPWTGRPQHF	TGCGCCAGCAGCCCCTGGACCGGGAGGCCCCAGCATTTT
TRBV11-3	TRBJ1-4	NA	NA	CASSLNQNEKLFF	TGTGCCAGCAGCTTAAACCAGAATGAAAAACTGTTTTTT
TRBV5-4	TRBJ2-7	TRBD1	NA	CASSLGQGSYEQYF	TGTGCCAGCAGCTTGGGACAGGGAAGCTACGAGCAGTACTTC
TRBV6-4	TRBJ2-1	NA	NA	CASSPELGGQQFF	TGTGCCAGCAGCCCCGAACTTGGAGGCCAGCAGTTCTTC
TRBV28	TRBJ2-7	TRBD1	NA	CASRQGADYEQYF	TGTGCCAGCAGGCAGGGGGCGGATTACGAGCAGTACTTC
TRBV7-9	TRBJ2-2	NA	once	CASRRSQGNTGELFF	TGTGCCAGCAGGCGATCCCAGGGGAACACCGGGGAGCTGTTTTTT
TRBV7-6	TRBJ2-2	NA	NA	CASSKTATGAGELFF	TGTGCCAGCAGCAAGACGGCAACCGGGGCCGGGGAGCTGTTTTTT
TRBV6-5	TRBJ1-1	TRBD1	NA	CASSYGTGGGTEAFF	TGTGCCAGCAGTTACGGAACAGGGGGCGGAACTGAAGCTTTCTTT
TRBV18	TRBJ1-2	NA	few	CASSPATEADGYTF	TGTGCCAGCTCACCGGCCACGGAGGCGGATGGCTACACCTTC
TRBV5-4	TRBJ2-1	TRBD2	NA	CASSDAGLAGYDEQFF	TGTGCCAGCAGCGACGCCGGACTAGCGGGTTACGATGAGCAGTTCTTC
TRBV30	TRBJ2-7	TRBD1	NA	CAWTLGDSYEQYF	TGTGCCTGGACCCTCGGGGACAGTTACGAGCAGTACTTC
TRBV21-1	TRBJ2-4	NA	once	CATRDCPLAKNIQYF	TGTGCCACCAGGGACTGCCCTCTAGCCAAAAACATTCAGTACTTC
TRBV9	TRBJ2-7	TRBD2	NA	CASSVGGGSLKSDEQYF	TGTGCCAGCAGCGTAGGAGGCGGGAGTCTCAAGTCGGACGAGCAGTACTTC
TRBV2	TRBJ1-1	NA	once	CASSQDSNTEAFF	TGTGCCAGCAGCCAGGACAGCAACACTGAAGCTTTCTTT
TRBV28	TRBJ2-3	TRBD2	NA	CASSSGTNRRRVTQYF	TGTGCCAGCAGCTCCGGGACTAACCGGAGGAGGGTTACGCAGTATTTT
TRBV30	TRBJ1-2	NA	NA	CAWSRQELGYTF	TGTGCCTGGAGTCGACAGGAGCTTGGCTACACCTTC
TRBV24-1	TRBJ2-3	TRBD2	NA	CATSDSGLTADTQYF	TGTGCCACCAGTGATTCGGGACTAACCGCAGATACGCAGTATTTT
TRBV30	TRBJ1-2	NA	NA	CAWSPVLRAGYTF	TGTGCCTGGAGTCCCGTCTTGAGGGCTGGCTACACCTTC
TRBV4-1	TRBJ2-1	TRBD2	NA	CASSHSLAGGAGEQFF	TGCGCCAGCAGCCACTCACTAGCGGGAGGAGCGGGTGAGCAGTTCTTC
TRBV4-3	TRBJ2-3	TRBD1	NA	CASSQAMGQTRTDTQYF	TGCGCCAGCAGCCAAGCCATGGGACAGACTCGCACAGATACGCAGTATTTT
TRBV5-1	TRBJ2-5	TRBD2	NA	CASSSGTSGRGGTQYF	TGCGCCAGCAGCTCAGGGACTAGCGGGAGAGGGGGGACCCAGTACTTC
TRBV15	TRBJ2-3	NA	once	CATSQPPLKQYF	TGTGCCACCAGCCAACCCCCGCTAAAACAGTATTTT
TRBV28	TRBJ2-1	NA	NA	CASLAASYNEQFF	TGTGCCAGCTTAGCGGCCTCCTACAATGAGCAGTTCTTC
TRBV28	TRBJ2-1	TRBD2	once	CASSTASGSSYNEQFF	TGTGCCAGCAGTACCGCCAGCGGGAGCTCCTACAATGAGCAGTTCTTC
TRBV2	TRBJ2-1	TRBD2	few	CASSDLTGGLYEQFF	TGTGCCAGCAGTGATTTGACGGGAGGGCTCTATGAGCAGTTCTTC
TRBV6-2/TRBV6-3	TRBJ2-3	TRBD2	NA	CASSYAAGGPPSTDTQYF	TGTGCCAGCAGTTACGCAGCGGGAGGTCCCCCTAGCACAGATACGCAGTATTTT
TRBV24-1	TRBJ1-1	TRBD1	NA	CATSGSGGGAEAFF	TGTGCCACCAGTGGCTCAGGGGGCGGTGCTGAAGCTTTCTTT
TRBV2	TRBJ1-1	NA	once	CASSEEGRAKVEAFF	TGTGCCAGCAGTGAAGAGGGCAGGGCTAAGGTTGAAGCTTTCTTT
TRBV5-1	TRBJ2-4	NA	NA	CASSPPPGIQYF	TGCGCCAGCAGCCCCCCCCCGGGGATTCAGTACTTC
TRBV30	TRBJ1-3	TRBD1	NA	CAWSVRGTGTGLSFRNTIYF	TGTGCCTGGAGTGTACGAGGGACCGGGACAGGGCTTAGTTTCCGAAACACCATATATTTT
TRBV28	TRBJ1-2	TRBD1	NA	CASSGSQGISLVRGYTF	TGTGCCAGCAGTGGGTCACAGGGGATTAGTTTGGTACGCGGCTACACCTTC
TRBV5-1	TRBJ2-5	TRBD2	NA	CASSLTAGGPQETQYF	TGCGCCAGCAGCTTGACGGCGGGAGGGCCCCAAGAGACCCAGTACTTC
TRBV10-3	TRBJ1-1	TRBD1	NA	CAIQDRVGTEAFF	TGTGCCATCCAGGACAGGGTAGGTACTGAAGCTTTCTTT
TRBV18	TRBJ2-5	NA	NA	CASSPLSGAQETQYF	TGTGCCAGCTCACCACTATCCGGAGCCCAAGAGACCCAGTACTTC
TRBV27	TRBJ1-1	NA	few	CASSPEDRNHVRAFF	TGTGCCAGCAGTCCGGAGGACAGAAACCACGTGAGAGCTTTCTTT
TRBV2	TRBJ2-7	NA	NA	CASSLAPSGFSYEQYF	TGTGCCAGCAGTCTCGCACCGAGCGGGTTCTCCTACGAGCAGTACTTC
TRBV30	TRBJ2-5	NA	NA	CAWNGAQLTETQYF	TGTGCCTGGAATGGGGCCCAGTTGACCGAGACCCAGTACTTC
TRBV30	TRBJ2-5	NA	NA	CAWSVRAGRRETQYF	TGTGCCTGGAGTGTACGAGCAGGGAGGCGGGAGACCCAGTACTTC
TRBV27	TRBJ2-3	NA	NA	CASSPLAGSNTDTQYF	TGTGCCAGCAGTCCCCTGGCGGGATCCAACACAGATACGCAGTATTTT
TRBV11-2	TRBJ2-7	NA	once	CASSGRTVYEQYF	TGTGCCAGCAGCGGGCGGACAGTTTACGAGCAGTACTTC
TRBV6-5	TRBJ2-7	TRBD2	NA	CASSNGGIEQYF	TGTGCCAGCAGTAACGGGGGGATCGAGCAGTACTTC
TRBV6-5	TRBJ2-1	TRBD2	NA	CASSYVAGGPGGQFF	TGTGCCAGCAGTTACGTAGCGGGAGGGCCCGGGGGGCAGTTCTTC
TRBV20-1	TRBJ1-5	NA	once	CSARDRQAQHF	TGCAGTGCTAGAGATCGGCAGGCCCAGCATTTT
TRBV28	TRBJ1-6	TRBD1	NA	CASSLYGTGAYNSPLHF	TGTGCCAGCAGTTTATACGGGACAGGTGCCTATAATTCACCCCTCCACTTT
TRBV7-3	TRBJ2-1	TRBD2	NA	CASSSAGTSGYNEQFF	TGTGCCAGCAGCTCTGCCGGGACTAGCGGTTACAATGAGCAGTTCTTC
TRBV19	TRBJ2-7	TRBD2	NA	CASSSRILATAYEQYF	TGTGCCAGTAGTTCCCGGATACTAGCGACCGCCTACGAGCAGTACTTC
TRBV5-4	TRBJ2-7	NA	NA	CASSLGGVGSYEQYF	TGTGCCAGCAGCTTAGGAGGGGTGGGTTCCTACGAGCAGTACTTC
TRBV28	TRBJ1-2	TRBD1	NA	CASSGQGGYTF	TGTGCCAGCAGCGGACAGGGGGGCTACACCTTC
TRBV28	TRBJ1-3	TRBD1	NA	CASSTTGKGNTIYF	TGTGCCAGCAGTACGACAGGGAAGGGGAACACCATATATTTT
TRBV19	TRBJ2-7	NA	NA	CASSRATSATRGEQYF	TGTGCCAGTAGCAGAGCCACTAGTGCCACTCGCGGCGAGCAGTACTTC
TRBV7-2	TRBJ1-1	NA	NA	CASTMNTEAFF	TGTGCCAGCACCATGAACACTGAAGCTTTCTTT